This T cell receptor beta chain is from a study of regulatory T cells in long-lasting Graves disease. For TCR beta, libraries came from iRepertoire HTBI primers and Arm-PCR of CDR3 regions. Each CDR3 protein gets one entry after TCRdb re-called the multiplex PCR reads with MiXCR. The sample lists about 660,000 distinct CDR3 sequences, about 32% occurring once. The germline V gene has CDR1 SGHTS and CDR2 YDEGEE. The CDR3 is 13 amino acids. V dropped 2 bases and J dropped 6 bases, with 9 bases sitting between them. This sample's time point: persistent/refractory GD, antithyroid drugs over 5 years with positive TRAb. From RNA extracted from PBMCs, the TCR library was made.

The specimen was peripheral blood mononuclear cells (PBMCs), collected when the disease was refractory, from a patient treated with antithyroid drugs. The clonotype was recovered from a female donor with Graves disease. The J gene is TRBJ1-5, the V gene TRBV5-8, with D perhaps matching TRBD1 (5 bases). This CDR3 is CASSFREPQPQHF. The CDR3 nucleotides read TGTGCCAGCAGCTTCAGGGAGCCTCAGCCCCAGCATTTT.